This T cell receptor (beta chain) is drawn from a study of T cells in Graves' hyperthyroidism and ophthalmopathy. Authors of the study amplified TCR beta CDR3 regions from RNA transcripts. During a first-round RT-PCR of the TCR CDR3, the HTBI primer set was used. In TCRdb, the multiplex PCR reads were re-called with MiXCR into one record per CDR3 protein. The repertoire has 450,000 to 500,000 distinct CDR3 sequences, about 22% of them found once; the top ten carry about 49%. This clonotype was observed many times. Germline CDR1 SGHVS, CDR2 FQNEAQ. CDR3 length equals 16 residues. V shed 1 base and J shed 2 bases, with 14 bases lying between them.

V and J are TRBV7-8 and TRBJ1-1, with a possible D match to TRBD1 (6 bases). The receptor comes from a woman aged 70-85 years with Graves' ophthalmopathy. Sequencing used blood. The CDR3 sequence is CASSLGATGINTEAFF. The CDR3 coding sequence is TGTGCCAGCAGCTTAGGGGCGACAGGAATAAACACTGAAGCTTTCTTT.